This TCR beta chain was retrieved from a study of blood T cell repertoires in COVID-19. In the study overall: The origin of the acute and convalescent COVID-19 samples was the United States, Italy and Spain.

Per germline, CDR1 SNHLY and CDR2 FYNNEI. The V end was cut by 2 bases, the J end by 2 bases, with 7 bases between. The CDR3 has 13 residues. Methods used by the authors: By means of reference gene primer amplification, nucleated cell counts were estimated. The table came from immunoSEQ multiplex PCR; TCRdb's copy has only in-frame clones and leaves some out. The D gene and trimming were derived from the DNA, and the V and J assignments and clone size from that table. The sample holds about 16,000 clones, around 74% seen once. The origin of this receptor is a man aged 60 to 75 with acute or convalescent COVID-19. V is TRBV2 and J is TRBJ2-7, with D uncertain. Sequenced input: peripheral blood. CDR3 in DNA: TGTGCCAGCAGTGAAATGAGAGCCTACGAGCAGTACTTC. It is translated as CASSEMRAYEQYF.